The clone carrying this T cell receptor (beta chain) came up a few times. Antigen unknown. There are 13 residues in the CDR3. Trimming took 5 bases from V and 3 from J; bases not matched to a gene: 4. Looked up from germline, CDR1 is SGHTA and CDR2 is FQGNSA. The data stem from a study of CD8 T cells in ankylosing spondylitis. Study-level findings and limits: Both synovial fluid and blood in reactive arthritis had previously been reported to carry some motif variants. What seemed typical of ankylosing spondylitis blood was a TCR beta motif built from several highly homologous variants. Reportedly, matched ankylosing spondylitis synovial fluid was significantly enriched for disease-linked clones.

TCRdb passed the 5' RACE reads through MiXCR, listing each CDR3 protein once. The sample shows a few hundred thousand distinct CDR3 sequences, under 25% of them seen only once. The genes are TRBV7-2 and TRBJ2-7; 7 positions agree with TRBD2. The sequence was collected from a female donor with ankylosing spondylitis or in good health (not recorded which). Sample: blood, either unsorted or a sorted T cell fraction (not recorded which). Here the CDR3 DNA reads TGTGCCAGCAGCGGGAGGGCCGTCTACGAGCAGTACTTC. Amino acid sequence: CASSGRAVYEQYF.